The rows below give T cell receptor beta chains drawn from one sample of a study of beta chain features in type 1 diabetes. Assay used: immunoSEQ multiplex PCR; TCRdb lists only in-frame clones, some missing. The repertoire holds about 620,000 clones, about a sixth seen once, with more than 0.08% in the top ten. The specimen was naive CD4+ T cells from blood. Receptors were obtained from a man in his late teens or twenties in good health. The CDR3 runs from the conserved cysteine through the conserved F or W.

>TRBJ1-4|TRBV18|15
CASSAGAGATSKLFF
>TRBJ2-6|TRBV30|18
CAWSAYRGPSSGANVLTF
>TRBJ1-1|TRBV7-2|14
CASSLRTGGTEAFF
>TRBJ2-5|TRBV4-3|14
CASSQERHGETQYF
>TRBJ2-7|TRBV7-2|16
CASSLAPSGGGYEQYF
>TRBJ2-7|TRBV7-3|15
CASSFIAGPIYEQYF
>TRBJ2-4|TRBV5-1|17
CASSPASSGLAKNIQYF
>TRBJ2-7|TRBV11-2|12
CASSLEEYEQYF
>TRBJ1-2|TRBV4-3|16
CASSHAAMGHNYGYTF
>TRBJ2-5|TRBV6-5|14
CASKFGTVGETQYF
>TRBJ2-7|TRBV20-1|11
CSAFGTGTQYF
>TRBJ1-3|TRBV6-1|14
CASNRDRTMHTIYF
>TRBJ2-7|TRBV7-6|13
CASSASQGGEQYF
>TRBJ1-1|TRBV7-2|15
CASRPWGQSNTEAFF
>TRBJ2-7|TRBV4-1|13
CASSRAGTYEQYF
>TRBJ2-3|TRBV29-1|17
CSVEGTSTSGGTDTQYF